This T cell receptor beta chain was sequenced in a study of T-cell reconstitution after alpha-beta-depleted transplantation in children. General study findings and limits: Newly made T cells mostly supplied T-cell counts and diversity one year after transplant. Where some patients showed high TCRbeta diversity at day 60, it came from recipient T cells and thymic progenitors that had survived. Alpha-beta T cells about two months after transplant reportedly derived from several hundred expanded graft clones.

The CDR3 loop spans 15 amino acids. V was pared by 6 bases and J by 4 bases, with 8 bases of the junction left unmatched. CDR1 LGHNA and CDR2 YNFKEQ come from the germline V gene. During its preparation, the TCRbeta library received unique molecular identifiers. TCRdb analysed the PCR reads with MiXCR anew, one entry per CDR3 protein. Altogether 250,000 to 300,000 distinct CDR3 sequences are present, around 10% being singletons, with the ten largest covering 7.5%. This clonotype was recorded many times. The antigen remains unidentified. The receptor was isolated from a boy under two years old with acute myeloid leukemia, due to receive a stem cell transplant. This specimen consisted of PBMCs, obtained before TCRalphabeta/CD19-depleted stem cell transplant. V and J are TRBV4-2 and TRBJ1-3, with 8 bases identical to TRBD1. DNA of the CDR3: TGTGCCAGCAGAGACGGGACAGGAGGGGGAAACACCATATATTTT. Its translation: CASRDGTGGGNTIYF.